This TCR beta chain derives from a study of T-cell memory formation after mild COVID-19. This clonotype was seen more than once but under ten times. The CDR3 covers 14 residues. Between the trimmed V and J ends, which lost 6 bases and 7 bases, there was a span of 13 bases. TCRdb redid the calling of the 5' RACE reads with MiXCR, one entry per CDR3 protein. This table has about 440,000 distinct CDR3 sequences, 20% appearing once. The rearrangement joins TRBV12-3 or TRBV12-4 to TRBJ1-6; D perhaps matches TRBD1 (5 bases). Sequencing was done on a sample of PBMCs or a T cell subset sorted from them (not recorded which). The source of this sequence is an adult woman who had mild COVID-19 (a few samples of this study predate the infection). Cell type and time point are not known. The CDR3 sequence is CASRGDGGNSPLHF. The CDR3 bases are TGTGCCAGCAGAGGGGACGGCGGCAATTCACCCCTCCACTTT.